Each of the 10 T cell receptor beta chains below was sequenced from the same sample in a study of T-cell reconstitution after alpha-beta-depleted transplantation in children. During its preparation, the TCRbeta library received unique molecular identifiers. From the PCR reads, TCRdb called clonotypes with MiXCR, one entry per CDR3 protein. Here the sample spans almost 250,000 distinct CDR3 sequences, around 25% being singletons. The specimen comprised PBMCs, sampled before TCRalphabeta/CD19-depleted stem cell transplant. The receptors here all came from a girl aged 2 to 10 with Fanconi anemia, due to receive a stem cell transplant.

In this sample, this clonotype turned up many times. The chain joins TRBV29-1 to TRBJ2-7; 13 nucleotides align to TRBD2. The CDR3 is 15 residues long. J lost 2 bases, V lost 4 bases, and 5 bases had no gene match. Germline assignment: CDR1 SQVTM and CDR2 ANQGSEA. The CDR3 here is CSVGGGLAGTYEQYF. The DNA for the CDR3 is TGCAGCGTTGGGGGGGGACTAGCGGGGACCTACGAGCAGTACTTC.

Ten or more counts support this clonotype. The V gene is TRBV7-2, the J gene TRBJ2-2; weak D call: TRBD1 (5 bases). Germline lookup yields CDR1 SGHTA and CDR2 FQGNSA. Trimming pared 1 base from V and 1 base from J, leaving 7 bases between. The CDR3 loop spans 15 amino acids. The CDR3 spells CASSLGGENTGELFF. In nucleotides, the CDR3 is TGTGCCAGCAGCTTAGGGGGCGAGAACACCGGGGAGCTGTTTTTT.

The rearrangement uses TRBV13 and TRBJ2-7; D unclear. The CDR3 contains 18 residues. Per germline, CDR1 PRHDT and CDR2 FYEKMQ (reference sequence). The V and J ends lost 1 base and 0 bases respectively, with 19 bases between them. Here the CDR3 DNA reads TGTGCCAGCAGCTTAGAGGAAAGCTGGGCGTCCCTCTCCTACGAGCAGTACTTC. Amino acid sequence: CASSLEESWASLSYEQYF.

The chain has TRBV5-1 and TRBJ2-7, with 11 bases fitting TRBD1. Germline CDR1 and CDR2: SGHRS and YFSETQ. The CDR3 runs 15 residues. The junction had 5 bases not matched to a gene; V was cut back by 4 bases and J by 2 bases. CDR3 DNA sequence: TGCGCCAGCAGCCGGGGACAGGGGGAAACCTACGAGCAGTACTTC. Amino acid sequence: CASSRGQGETYEQYF.

This chain uses TRBV20-1 with TRBJ2-4; D ambiguous. This CDR3 has 14 amino acids. Germline V lookup: CDR1 DFQATT, CDR2 SNEGSKA (reference sequence). The V gene lost 0 bases and the J gene lost 2 bases, with 8 bases spanning the gap. Written as DNA, the CDR3 is TGCAGTGCTAGAGACATGGAGACCAAAAACATTCAGTACTTC. Protein product: CSARDMETKNIQYF.

This chain connects TRBV5-1 to TRBJ2-7; TRBD2 agrees at 11 bases. CDR3 length: 14 amino acids. The V gene end was trimmed by 2 bases and the J gene end by 5 bases; junction bases not matched to a gene: 3. The germline V gene has CDR1 SGHRS and CDR2 YFSETQ. The CDR3 DNA follows: TGCGCCAGCAGCTTACCGACTAGCGGGAACGAGCAGTACTTC. The encoded protein is CASSLPTSGNEQYF.

The rearrangement joins TRBV5-1 to TRBJ1-1; maybe TRBD1 (5 bases). Per the germline V gene, CDR1 is SGHRS and CDR2 is YFSETQ. The CDR3 is 13 amino acids. V was shortened by 4 bases and J by 4 bases, with 11 bases between the two germline ends. The CDR3 bases are TGCGCCAGCAGCCCGGGGGGTAGCACTGAAGCTTTCTTT. Its translation is CASSPGGSTEAFF.

The chain joins TRBV20-1 to TRBJ1-5; D remains ambiguous. V was clipped by 5 bases and J by 5 bases, with 31 bases between them. Germline-derived CDR1 and CDR2 are DFQATT and SNEGSKA (reference sequence). The CDR3 length is 19 residues. CDR3 amino acids: CSAFLLSGRHDVEDQPQHF. The CDR3 DNA reads as TGCAGTGCTTTCCTGCTTTCTGGCAGACACGACGTGGAGGATCAGCCCCAGCATTTT.

This clonotype was picked up many times. The rearrangement links TRBV7-9 to TRBJ2-7, with D unresolved. The CDR3 contains 13 residues. Trimming shortened V by 1 base and J by 2 bases, and 6 bases separated the two germline ends. The germline V gene encodes CDR1 SEHNR and CDR2 FQNEAQ (reference sequence). The CDR3 nucleotides read TGTGCCAGCAGCTTAGATGCTACCTACGAGCAGTACTTC. Its protein is CASSLDATYEQYF. The full variable domain, its missing parts supplied by reference TRBV7-9 and TRBJ2-7, is DTGVSQNPRHKITKRGQNVTFRCDPISEHNRLYWYRQTLGQGPEFLTYFQNEAQLEKSRLLSDRFSAERPKGSFSTLEIQRTEQGDSAMYLCASSLDATYEQYFGPGTRLTVT.

This clonotype has just a few counts. V and J are TRBV28 and TRBJ2-7; a possible D gene is TRBD1 (6 bases). The CDR3 is made up of 17 amino acids. The V gene's germline CDR1 is MDHEN and CDR2 SYDVKM. V was pared by 3 bases and J by 2 bases, with 20 bases between. The CDR3 protein is CASSFPTQGKRAYEQYF. CDR3 bases: TGTGCCAGCAGTTTCCCTACACAGGGAAAGAGGGCCTACGAGCAGTACTTC. The whole variable domain, filled in from reference TRBV28 and TRBJ2-7, reads DVKVTQSSRYLVKRTGEKVFLECVQDMDHENMFWYRQDPGLGLRLIYFSYDVKMKEKGDIPEGYSVSREKKERFSLILESASTNQTSMYLCASSFPTQGKRAYEQYFGPGTRLTVT.